This T cell receptor beta chain was found in a study of identical twins. The CDR3 has 15 residues. The germline V gene encodes CDR1 SGDLS and CDR2 YYNGEE. The germline V and J ends were trimmed by 1 base and 4 bases, with 12 bases remaining between them. The donor group consisted entirely of healthy Caucasians. TCRdb processed the 5' RACE reads anew with MiXCR; each CDR3 protein has one entry. The sample yields approximately 240,000 distinct CDR3 sequences, more than 13% seen once. Sequencing input: memory (CD45RO+) T cells sorted from blood. The TCR comes from a woman under 30 in good health. V is TRBV9 and J is TRBJ2-1, with D possibly being TRBD1 (5 bases). This chain's CDR3 is CASSVSNQGYNEQFF. The CDR3 coding sequence is TGTGCCAGCAGCGTATCCAACCAGGGTTACAATGAGCAGTTCTTC.